This TCR beta chain was found in a study of T-cell memory formation after mild COVID-19. The study's findings and limits: Balance between CD4 and CD8 was seen in clones contracting day 15 to 85, and a CD4+ lean was seen in later expanders.

5'RACE with constant-segment primers yielded barcoded, UMI-tagged TCR alpha and TCR beta cDNA libraries. TCRdb redid the calling of the 5' RACE reads with MiXCR, one entry per CDR3 protein. Among about 560,000 distinct CDR3 sequences listed, approximately 21% were seen once. As to this clonotype: What it recognizes is unknown.

This sequence was found in an adult woman who had mild COVID-19 (a few samples of this study predate the infection). Cell type and time point are not known. The sequenced material came from PBMCs or a T cell subset sorted from them (not recorded which).

CDR3 in DNA: TGTGCCAGCAGCTTAGTGGCTCTGACAGATAAAAACATTCAGTACTTC. This encodes CASSLVALTDKNIQYF. This rearrangement joins TRBV11-2 to TRBJ2-4, with D maybe TRBD1 (5 bases). Germline lookup yields CDR1 SGHAT and CDR2 FQNNGV. The germline V and J ends were trimmed by 1 base and 4 bases, with 14 bases remaining between them. The CDR3 runs 16 residues.